Shown below are 25 T cell receptor beta chains from a single sample sequenced in a study of shared clonotypes between healthy human individuals (dated by TCRdb to the early 2020s). Receptor libraries were prepared by the immunoSEQ multiplex PCR assay. This immuneACCESS table, as held by TCRdb, lists in-frame sequences with V and J called but not all clones. Of the missing ones, under half trace to an unresolved V gene in checked studies; the others have no known cause. This sample comprises some 500,000 clones, around 95% of them detected only once. 0.055% to 0.075% of the sample rests with the top ten. The sequencing sample was made of naive CD4+ T cells sorted from blood. The intended sense of this specimen's cell subset or site label: CD45RA+ positively selected. The receptor set was obtained from a woman younger than 45 in good health.

This chain links TRBV19 with TRBJ1-2; 9 bases agree with TRBD1. The CDR3 runs 15 residues. With V trimmed by 4 bases and J by 4 bases, 7 bases remained unmatched. CDR1 is LNHDA, CDR2 SQIVND, per germline (reference sequence). DNA of the CDR3: TGTGCCAGTAGTACCATTTGGGGACAGGGCTATGGCTACACCTTC. The encoded protein is CASSTIWGQGYGYTF.

The rearrangement joins TRBV9 to TRBJ2-7; TRBD2 matches at 8 bases. This CDR3 has 13 amino acids. CDR1 and CDR2 (germline): SGDLS, YYNGEE. The trim removed 0 bases at V and 6 bases at J, leaving 2 bases unmatched. The CDR3 here is CASSVDGRGEQYF. The CDR3 DNA reads as TGTGCCAGCAGCGTAGACGGGAGGGGCGAGCAGTACTTC.

The table lists this clone with a count of one. The rearrangement joins TRBV7-2 to TRBJ2-3; D gene unclear. Trimming left V 4 bases short and J 0 bases short, with 11 bases between. This CDR3 is built from 15 residues. Germline CDR1 is SGHTA and CDR2 is FQGNSA. The CDR3 nucleotides read TGTGCCAGCAGCTCACAACGGTTTAGCACAGATACGCAGTATTTT. Protein product: CASSSQRFSTDTQYF.

The CDR3 is CASSLGVLAGLSFF. CDR3 DNA: TGTGCCAGCAGCTTAGGAGTCCTAGCGGGATTGTCGTTCTTC. The chain carries TRBV7-9 and TRBJ2-1, with TRBD2 matching 9 bases. Germline V gives CDR1 SEHNR, CDR2 FQNEAQ (reference sequence). The V gene end was trimmed by 1 base and the J gene end by 15 bases; junction bases not matched to a gene: 10. The CDR3 has 14 amino acids.

This rearrangement joins TRBV28 to TRBJ1-6, with TRBD1 as a possible D gene (6 bases). V gave up 4 bases and J gave up 10 bases, with 11 bases separating them. Looked up from germline, CDR1 is MDHEN and CDR2 is SYDVKM. CDR3 length equals 13 residues. This CDR3 is CASSSQGNSPLHF. CDR3 sequence (DNA): TGTGCCAGCAGTTCACAGGGTAACTCACCCCTCCACTTT.

The chain links TRBV11-2 to TRBJ2-7, with D perhaps TRBD2 (6 bases). This CDR3 region has 15 residues. With 1 base removed from V and 7 bases from J, the gap between germline ends came to 17 bases. CDR1 and CDR2 from the germline V gene are SGHAT and FQNNGV. The DNA for the CDR3 is TGTGCCAGCAGCTTAGTGCGGACTAATCCAGGAGAGCAGTACTTC. Translated: CASSLVRTNPGEQYF. The entire variable domain, with the rest obtained from reference TRBV11-2 and TRBJ2-7, is as follows: EAGVAQSPRYKIIEKRQSVAFWCNPISGHATLYWYQQILGQGPKLLIQFQNNGVVDDSQLPKDRFSAERLKGVDSTLKIQPAKLEDSAVYLCASSLVRTNPGEQYFGPGTRLTVT.

The chain links TRBV7-2 to TRBJ2-5; TRBD2 might be the D (6 bases). Germline values: CDR1 SGHTA, CDR2 FQGNSA. CDR3 length: 17 residues. Trimming shortened V by 5 bases and J by 2 bases, and 21 bases separated the two germline ends. CDR3 amino acids: CASSPSAVAAAQETQYF. CDR3 bases: TGTGCCAGCAGCCCATCGGCGGTAGCGGCAGCGCAAGAGACCCAGTACTTC.

This clone was seen a single time. The chain couples TRBV27 to TRBJ1-1; 7 nucleotides line up with TRBD1. V lost 4 bases and J lost 8; bases outside the gene matches: 7. This CDR3 has 13 amino acids. Germline V gene data show CDR1 as MNHEY and CDR2 as SMNVEV (reference sequence). DNA for the CDR3: TGTGCCAGCAGTTCCTACAGGGGAGGCGAAGCTTTCTTT. It yields the protein CASSSYRGGEAFF.

The V gene is TRBV2, the J gene TRBJ2-1, with 7 bases matching TRBD2. Germline CDR1 SNHLY, CDR2 FYNNEI. This CDR3 has 15 amino acids. After removal of 0 bases from V and 4 bases from J, the junction contained 3 bases not matched to a gene. CDR3 sequence: CASSEAPGGYNEQFF. The CDR3 region has the DNA TGTGCCAGCAGTGAAGCCCCCGGGGGGTACAATGAGCAGTTCTTC.

The rearrangement links TRBV29-1 to TRBJ1-1; TRBD1 might be the D (6 bases). CDR1 and CDR2 from the germline V gene are SQVTM and ANQGSEA. With 7 bases removed from V and 2 bases from J, the gap between germline ends came to 17 bases. This CDR3 is built from 14 residues. The CDR3 DNA reads TGCAGCGCCAGGTCGGTCAGGGGAAACACTGAAGCTTTCTTT. It encodes CSARSVRGNTEAFF.

CDR3 DNA: TGTGCCAGCAGCCGACGGGTTCAGGGGTACTGGACCCAGTACTTC. Translating it yields CASSRRVQGYWTQYF. This chain joins TRBV7-2 and TRBJ2-5, with D tentatively TRBD1 (6 bases). In germline, CDR1 is SGHTA, CDR2 FQGNSA. V lost 5 bases to trimming and J lost 7 bases, with 20 bases between them. The CDR3 loop spans 15 amino acids.

The chain links TRBV11-3 to TRBJ2-7; possible D gene TRBD1, 5 bases. This CDR3 region has 13 residues. Germline V gene sequence: CDR1 SGHNT, CDR2 YENEEA. V shed 0 bases and J shed 3 bases, with 6 bases lying between them. CDR3: CASSLDRGYEQYF. Here the CDR3 DNA reads TGTGCCAGCAGCTTAGATAGGGGCTACGAGCAGTACTTC. Looking up the rest from reference TRBV11-3 and TRBJ2-7 gives the full variable domain: EAGVVQSPRYKIIEKKQPVAFWCNPISGHNTLYWYLQNLGQGPELLIRYENEEAVDDSQLPKDRFSAERLKGVDSTLKIQPAELGDSAVYLCASSLDRGYEQYFGPGTRLTVT.

The V call is TRBV19, the J call TRBJ1-3; D unresolved. Germline V lookup: CDR1 LNHDA, CDR2 SQIVND (reference sequence). Trimming removed 3 bases from V and 0 bases from J, with 3 bases in between. The CDR3 consists of 13 residues. The CDR3 DNA is TGTGCCAGTAGTATCGTCTCTGGAAACACCATATATTTT. Encoded protein: CASSIVSGNTIYF.

This chain joins TRBV28 and TRBJ2-1; perhaps TRBD2 as D (6 bases). There are 15 residues in the CDR3. V shed 6 bases and J shed 7 bases, with 19 bases lying between them. The germline V gene has CDR1 MDHEN and CDR2 SYDVKM. Here the CDR3 DNA reads TGTGCCAGCAGGGGGGGTGAGGCGGGAAGTAATGAGCAGTTCTTC. Protein product: CASRGGEAGSNEQFF.

This clone was observed a single time. The genes are TRBV27 and TRBJ2-2, with no clear D. This CDR3 contains 14 residues. Germline CDR1 is MNHEY and CDR2 is SMNVEV (reference sequence). V lost 2 bases and J lost 2, with 6 bases in between. For the CDR3, the DNA is TGTGCCAGCAGTTTAGGTCGCAACACCGGGGAGCTGTTTTTT. This gives the protein CASSLGRNTGELFF.

In nucleotides, the CDR3 is TGTGCCAGCAGCTTTAATTTTGGACTAGCGACGAAGGAGCAGTACTTC. This encodes CASSFNFGLATKEQYF. The chain links TRBV11-3 to TRBJ2-7, with TRBD2 matching 9 bases. V trimming: 3 bases; J trimming: 7 bases; junction bases outside the gene matches: 13. Per germline, CDR1 SGHNT and CDR2 YENEEA. The CDR3 consists of 16 residues.

V is TRBV5-1 and J is TRBJ2-7, with 7 positions matching TRBD2. CDR1 is SGHRS and CDR2 is YFSETQ in the germline V gene. With V trimmed by 4 bases and J by 2 bases, 6 bases remained unmatched. The CDR3 is 14 residues long. CDR3 DNA: TGCGCCAGCAGCGTGGTGGGGACTACCTACGAGCAGTACTTC. It encodes CASSVVGTTYEQYF.

V is TRBV30 and J is TRBJ2-7; perhaps TRBD2 as D (6 bases). The V gene's germline CDR1 is GTSNPN and CDR2 SVGIG (reference sequence). The V gene lost 2 bases and the J gene lost 4 bases, with 15 bases spanning the gap. This CDR3 is 14 amino acids long. The CDR3 nucleotides are TGTGCCTGGAGTTGGGGGGTCCGCTATTACGAGCAGTACTTC. Its protein product is CAWSWGVRYYEQYF.

The gene calls are TRBV1 and TRBJ2-7; the table gives TRBD2 as D, unverified against the DNA. TRBV1 is labeled a pseudogene. The CDR3 consists of 14 residues. CDR3 region: CTSSRRTSGGEQYF. DNA of the CDR3: TGCACCAGCAGCCGTCGGACTAGCGGGGGAGAGCAGTACTTC.

This clone has only a few counts. The junction shows a germline mismatch at one end, possibly a read error. The V gene is TRBV27, the J gene TRBJ1-1; D remains ambiguous. CDR3 length: 11 amino acids. Germline V CDR1 and CDR2: MNHEY, SMNVEV (reference sequence). In DNA, the CDR3 is TGTGCCAGCAGTCGGAATGGTGAAACTTTCTTT. Its protein is CASSRNGETFF.

Written as DNA, the CDR3 is TGTGCCATCAGTGGCCAGGGGGGAGGCGAGCAGTACTTC. It yields the protein CAISGQGGGEQYF. This chain uses TRBV10-3 with TRBJ2-7; the D gene is possibly TRBD1 (7 bases). The CDR3 contains 13 residues. V lost 4 bases to trimming and J lost 6 bases, with 13 bases between them. CDR1 is ENHRY, CDR2 SYGVKD, per germline.

The CDR3: CASSYVAPSAGELFF. Here the CDR3 DNA reads TGTGCCAGCAGTTACGTGGCCCCCTCGGCCGGGGAGCTGTTTTTT. This chain joins TRBV6-5 and TRBJ2-2; D gene unclear. Trimming took 2 bases from V and 6 from J, leaving 13 bases between them. The germline V gene has CDR1 MNHEY and CDR2 SVGAGI. The CDR3 length is 15 residues.

The chain carries TRBV12-1 and TRBJ2-1; TRBD1 reflects the table's D call only, with no check against the DNA. TRBV12-1 is described as a pseudogene. This CDR3 comprises 17 residues. Here the CDR3 DNA reads TGTGCCAGCAGCTGGAATCGCGGGACAGGGGTGGTTGATGAGCAGTTCTTC. It is translated as CASSWNRGTGVVDEQFF.

V is TRBV14 and J is TRBJ2-7; D is perhaps TRBD2 (6 bases). This CDR3 region has 17 residues. Germline assignment: CDR1 SGHDN and CDR2 FVKESK. V lost 0 bases to trimming and J lost 2 bases, with 17 bases between them. The CDR3 loop reads CASSQDGGTFITYEQYF. DNA for the CDR3: TGTGCCAGCAGCCAAGATGGGGGGACTTTTATCACCTACGAGCAGTACTTC. Full variable domain (rest looked up from reference TRBV14 and TRBJ2-7): EAGVTQFPSHSVIEKGQTVTLRCDPISGHDNLYWYRRVMGKEIKFLLHFVKESKQDESGMPNNRFLAERTGGTYSTLKVQPAELEDSGVYFCASSQDGGTFITYEQYFGPGTRLTVT.

The genes are TRBV6-5 and TRBJ1-1; 10 bases fit TRBD1. The germline gives CDR1 MNHEY, CDR2 SVGAGI. Trimming removed 5 bases from V and 4 bases from J; junction bases left unmatched: 7. The CDR3 consists of 15 residues. The CDR3 DNA follows: TGTGCCAGCAGTCCGGGACAGGGGTGGATCACTGAAGCTTTCTTT. As protein: CASSPGQGWITEAFF.